What follows are 29 T cell receptor beta chains derived from one specimen sequenced in a study of tumor and adjacent non-tumor tissue in lung cancer. The library came from three nested PCR rounds adapted from ARM-PCR protocols. MiXCR, applied by TCRdb to the multiplex PCR reads, yields one record per CDR3 protein. The data contain some 100,000 distinct CDR3 sequences, approximately 60% of them singletons. RNA was extracted from bulk tissue without any cell sorting. More than 3 cm separated this lung sample from the edge of the tumor. Sequenced: distant non-tumor lung tissue. The origin of the receptors is a young man with non-small cell lung cancer.

In this sample, this clonotype is large. This chain joins TRBV12-3 or TRBV12-4 and TRBJ2-1; unclear D gene. The CDR3 extends over 13 amino acids. Trimming shortened V by 4 bases and J by 0 bases, and 4 bases separated the two germline ends. CDR3 sequence (DNA): TGTGCCAGCAGTTCCCCCTCCTACAATGAGCAGTTCTTC. Translated, it gives CASSSPSYNEQFF.

This clonotype was seen ten or more times. The chain couples TRBV20-1 to TRBJ2-2; 7 positions agree with TRBD2. The V and J ends lost 2 bases and 5 bases, in that order; junction bases with no gene match: 11. This CDR3 comprises 16 residues. Germline CDR1 DFQATT, CDR2 SNEGSKA (reference sequence). The CDR3, as DNA: TGCAGTGCTAGACCCCCGACAGCGGGAAGGACCGGGGAGCTGTTTTTT. Its translation: CSARPPTAGRTGELFF.

This clonotype was seen a single time. Germline and junction disagree at one end, which may indicate a read error. The gene calls are TRBV12-3 or TRBV12-4 and TRBJ2-3; 16 bases fit TRBD2. This CDR3 has 17 residues. The CDR3 DNA reads as TGTGCCAGCACTATCGGGACTAGCGGGGGGGCATCAGATACGCAGTGTTTT. This sequence encodes CASTIGTSGGASDTQCF.

To note about this clonotype: One end of the junction varies from germline; a read error may be responsible. The chain employs TRBV24-1 and TRBJ2-2; TRBD2 matches 7 bases. The CDR3 is 18 residues long. The V gene's germline CDR1 is KGHDR and CDR2 SFDVKD. CDR3 protein: CATSRRARTRDFPGEPFF. CDR3 DNA sequence: TGTGCCACCAGTCGTCGAGCCCGGACTAGAGATTTCCCCGGGGAGCCGTTTTTT.

This clonotype was picked up a small number of times. This rearrangement joins TRBV10-3 to TRBJ1-5; no definite D call. Trimming left V 0 bases short and J 8 bases short, with 11 bases between. This CDR3 is 14 amino acids long. Germline assignment: CDR1 ENHRY and CDR2 SYGVKD. CDR3: CAISESSGLKPQHF. The CDR3 nucleotides are TGTGCCATCAGTGAGTCGAGCGGTCTTAAGCCCCAGCATTTT.

The chain carries TRBV11-2 and TRBJ2-1; D unresolved. The germline V gene has CDR1 SGHAT and CDR2 FQNNGV. CDR3 size: 12 residues. The V and J ends lost 10 bases and 10 bases respectively, with 17 bases between them. CDR3 loop: CAIGVRPDEQFF. The CDR3 nucleotides are TGTGCCATCGGAGTTCGGCCGGACGAGCAGTTCTTC.

Of note for this clonotype: A read error may produce the germline difference seen at one junction end. This chain connects TRBV20-1 to TRBJ2-3, with TRBD2 matching over 7 bases. The CDR3 consists of 13 residues. The germline CDR1 and CDR2 sequences are DFQATT and SNEGSKA (reference sequence). Here the CDR3 DNA reads TGCAGTGCTAGCGGACTAGTCTCAGAAACGCAGTATTTT. Residues: CSASGLVSETQYF.

Notes on this clonotype: A read error may be the cause here, since a much bigger clone is one base away. V gene TRBV27 combines with J gene TRBJ2-5, with 14 bases aligning to TRBD2. The CDR3 is made up of 19 amino acids. Germline CDR1 is MNHEY and CDR2 is SMNVEV (reference sequence). With V trimmed by 3 bases and J by 5 bases, 14 bases remained unmatched. CDR3 nucleotide sequence: TGTGCCAGCAGTTTTGTCAGACTAGCGGGGGGGCCTAGTGGCGAGACCCAGTACTTC. Protein: CASSFVRLAGGPSGETQYF.

As to this clonotype: A much larger clone differs from this one at a single base, so this may be a read error. The V gene is TRBV20-1, the J gene TRBJ2-3; D gene unclear. This CDR3 has 11 amino acids. Between the trimmed V and J ends, which lost 0 bases and 3 bases, there was a span of 1 base. Germline V gene data show CDR1 as DFQATT and CDR2 as SNEGSKA (reference sequence). The CDR3 region is CSARDTDTQYF. CDR3 nucleotides: TGCAGTGCTAGAGATACAGATACGCAGTATTTT.

The CDR3 DNA sequence: TGTGCCACCAGTGAGATTAGCGGGAAGTACAATATGCAGTTCTTC. This encodes CATSEISGKYNMQFF. The V call is TRBV24-1, the J call TRBJ2-1; TRBD2 agrees at 8 bases. The CDR3 sequence is 15 residues long. Germline V gene data show CDR1 as KGHDR and CDR2 as SFDVKD. J was trimmed by 12 bases and V by 4 bases; bases with no gene match: 13.

As regards this clonotype: The junction does not match germline at one end; this may be a read error. The chain combines TRBV6-6 with TRBJ2-5; 8 bases map to TRBD2. The CDR3 totals 16 residues. Germline V gene lookup returns CDR1 MNHNY and CDR2 SVGAGI (reference sequence). This CDR3 is CASSFSLRGAFETKYF. DNA for the CDR3: TGTGCCAGCAGTTTTAGTTTGCGGGGGGCCTTCGAGACCAAGTACTTC.

The table lists this clonotype with a few counts. V gene TRBV7-9 combines with J gene TRBJ1-1; D uncertain. The germline V gene has CDR1 SEHNR and CDR2 FQNEAQ (reference sequence). V lost 5 bases and J lost 9, with 13 bases in between. The length of the CDR3 is 12 residues. The CDR3 sequence: CASSLKPDKAFF. For the CDR3, the DNA is TGTGCCAGCAGCCTAAAACCCGATAAAGCTTTCTTT.

As to this clonotype: The CDR3 ends on some other residue instead of the conserved phenylalanine or tryptophan, so this is likely a read error. The CDR3 loop reads CAGSIAGQGSYEQYL. Here the CDR3 DNA reads TGTGCCGGCAGCATAGCGGGACAGGGGTCCTACGAGCAGTACCTC. The V and J genes are TRBV11-2 and TRBJ2-7, with TRBD1 matching over 10 bases. CDR3 length equals 15 residues. The germline V gene encodes CDR1 SGHAT and CDR2 FQNNGV.

This clonotype was counted only a few times. The chain recombines TRBV11-2 with TRBJ1-1, with D perhaps TRBD1 (6 bases). CDR3 length: 16 amino acids. The germline V gene has CDR1 SGHAT and CDR2 FQNNGV. Trimming took off 3 bases at V and 4 bases at J, with 18 bases between the two ends. The CDR3 DNA reads as TGTGCCAGCAGCTTGCTCGGGGGTTGGGGGCCCACTGAAGCTTTCTTT. Residues: CASSLLGGWGPTEAFF.

Worth noting for this clonotype: A much larger clone differs by one base, so this may be a read error. Here the CDR3 omits its conserved ending phenylalanine or tryptophan, so a read error is the likely source. CDR3 sequence (DNA): TGTGCCAGCAGCAGAGGACGGGGGAACGCTGAAGCTTTCATT. Its translation is CASSRGRGNAEAFI. The chain employs TRBV11-2 and TRBJ1-1; tentatively, D is TRBD1 (5 bases). Germline V gene sequence: CDR1 SGHAT, CDR2 FQNNGV. The length of the CDR3 is 14 residues.

A note on this clonotype: An end of the junction does not agree with germline; a read error may underlie this. The chain combines TRBV20-1 with TRBJ2-3; 8 bases map to TRBD1. Germline V gene data show CDR1 as DFQATT and CDR2 as SNEGSKA (reference sequence). This CDR3 has 14 residues. The CDR3: CTATDRGMTDTQYF. In DNA form, the CDR3 reads TGCACTGCTACCGACAGGGGAATGACAGATACGCAGTATTTT.

About this clonotype itself: One end of the junction does not line up with germline, which may come from a read error. V and J are TRBV20-1 and TRBJ1-6; no firm D call. This CDR3 is built from 12 residues. The germline V gene encodes CDR1 DFQATT and CDR2 SNEGSKA (reference sequence). The DNA for the CDR3 is TGCAGTGCCAGAGGGTCAAATTCATCCCTCCACTTT. It specifies CSARGSNSSLHF.

On this clonotype itself: It may be a read error: a sequence one base away is much more abundant. The chain recombines TRBV13 with TRBJ2-2, with 10 bases matching TRBD2. The CDR3 contains 17 residues. Looked up from germline, CDR1 is PRHDT and CDR2 is FYEKMQ (reference sequence). Trimming at V came to 9 bases and at J to 1 base, leaving 11 bases not matched to a gene. CDR3 region: CARSEGTSVLNTGELFF. The CDR3 DNA sequence: TGTGCCAGATCGGAGGGGACTAGCGTATTGAACACCGGGGAGCTGTTTTTT.

This clonotype was recorded a few times. The chain joins TRBV7-9 to TRBJ1-1; 7 nucleotides line up with TRBD1. Trimming at V came to 6 bases and at J to 4 bases, leaving 5 bases not matched to a gene. Germline CDR1 and CDR2: SEHNR and FQNEAQ (reference sequence). This CDR3 is 13 amino acids long. CDR3: CASSYTGATEAFF. The CDR3 DNA sequence: TGTGCCAGCAGTTATACAGGGGCCACTGAAGCTTTCTTT.

On this clonotype itself: One junction end does not reproduce the germline sequence, and a read error may be involved. This chain links TRBV4-1 with TRBJ2-6; 7 positions match TRBD1. CDR3 length: 21 amino acids. The germline CDR1 and CDR2 sequences are MGHRA and YSYEKL. This chain's CDR3 is CASSQFPRLGTARSGVNVLTF. DNA for the CDR3: TGCGCCAGCAGCCAATTCCCCCGGTTAGGGACAGCCAGGTCTGGGGTCAACGTCCTGACTTTC.

This clonotype was seen a single time. Because the CDR3 is missing its conserved closing phenylalanine or tryptophan, this is likely a read error. J is TRBJ2-2 and V is TRBV20-1; perhaps TRBD1 as D (6 bases). This CDR3 is 13 amino acids long. The germline CDR1 and CDR2 sequences are DFQATT and SNEGSKA (reference sequence). The DNA of the CDR3 is TGCAGTGCTAGTCCTGGGGGCACCGAGGAGCTGTTTTAT. It yields the protein CSASPGGTEELFY.

Concerning this clonotype itself: A much larger clone differs by one base, so this may be a read error. This chain links TRBV24-1 with TRBJ2-1; 8 nucleotides match TRBD1. The junction had 12 bases not matched to a gene; V was cut back by 0 bases and J by 12 bases. CDR3 length equals 16 residues. Looked up from germline, CDR1 is KGHDR and CDR2 is SFDVKD. CDR3 region: CATSDLRAGGRDGQFF. The CDR3 DNA sequence: TGTGCCACCAGTGATTTGAGGGCAGGGGGCAGGGATGGGCAGTTCTTC.

At least ten counts were recorded for this clonotype. The junction and the germline gene differ at one end; a read error may be behind it. This sequence joins TRBV11-2 and TRBJ2-7; 7 bases fit TRBD1. The germline V gene encodes CDR1 SGHAT and CDR2 FQNNGV. The CDR3 has 15 amino acids. For the CDR3, the DNA is TGTGCCAGCAGCTTAGGAGGGACAGCCTCCTACGAACAGTACTTC. Translated, it gives CASSLGGTASYEQYF.

This clonotype was counted only a few times. The CDR3 carries no conserved terminal phenylalanine or tryptophan, so it likely arises from a read error. The DNA is left out, because the CDR3 cannot be placed on it with certainty; the CDR3 is given as TCRdb lists it. The rearrangement links TRBV11-2 to TRBJ2-7; the D call of TRBD1 is as the table states it, not checked on the DNA. From its first to its last residue, the CDR3 has 14 amino acids. Germline V gene lookup returns CDR1 SGHAT and CDR2 FQNNGV. CDR3 loop: CASSRGTGALEQYL.

There are a few counts of this clonotype. This may be a read error, as it is one base from a much larger clone. V and J are TRBV6-5 and TRBJ1-6; no reliable D call. CDR1 and CDR2 from the germline V gene are MNHEY and SVGAGI. The CDR3 sequence is 18 residues long. CDR3 loop: CANSYGRRPGSWASPLHF. CDR3 DNA: TGTGCCAACAGTTACGGACGTCGGCCGGGATCTTGGGCTTCACCCCTCCACTTT.

This clonotype came up a few times. A much larger clone lies a single base off, so this may be a read error. This chain connects TRBV6-1 to TRBJ1-2; D gene ambiguous. This CDR3 has 15 residues. From germline, CDR1 is MNHNS and CDR2 SASEGT. CDR3 sequence: CASSDLVPGNYGHTF. DNA of the CDR3: TGTGCCAGCAGTGACCTCGTCCCGGGCAACTATGGCCACACCTTC.

In this sample, this clonotype turned up once. A junction boundary mismatches the germline segment, possibly from a read error. The V gene is TRBV20-1, the J gene TRBJ2-1; 7 positions agree with TRBD1. The CDR3 is made up of 15 amino acids. Per the germline V gene, CDR1 is DFQATT and CDR2 is SNEGSKA (reference sequence). Here the CDR3 DNA reads TGCAGTGCTAGAGATAACAGGGGCTCCTTCAATGAGCAGTTCTTC. It specifies CSARDNRGSFNEQFF.

This clonotype was seen many times. The rearrangement links TRBV5-6 to TRBJ2-1, with TRBD2 matching 9 bases. V lost 4 bases to trimming and J lost 4 bases; unmatched junction nucleotides: 6. Germline V gives CDR1 SGHDT, CDR2 YYEEEE. The CDR3 consists of 15 residues. The CDR3 nucleotides are TGTGCCAGCAGCCCCTATGCGGGGGGGTACAATGAGCAGTTCTTC. Encoded protein: CASSPYAGGYNEQFF.

The chain recombines TRBV11-1 with TRBJ2-7; D tentatively fits TRBD1 or TRBD2 (5 bases each). CDR3 length: 13 residues. The ends were cut back, 1 base at V and 13 bases at J, with 17 bases in the middle. The germline V gene encodes CDR1 SGHAT and CDR2 FQDESV (reference sequence). As DNA, the CDR3 is TGTGCCAGCAGCTTAGGAGCGGCAACGGGGCAATACTTC. Translating gives CASSLGAATGQYF.